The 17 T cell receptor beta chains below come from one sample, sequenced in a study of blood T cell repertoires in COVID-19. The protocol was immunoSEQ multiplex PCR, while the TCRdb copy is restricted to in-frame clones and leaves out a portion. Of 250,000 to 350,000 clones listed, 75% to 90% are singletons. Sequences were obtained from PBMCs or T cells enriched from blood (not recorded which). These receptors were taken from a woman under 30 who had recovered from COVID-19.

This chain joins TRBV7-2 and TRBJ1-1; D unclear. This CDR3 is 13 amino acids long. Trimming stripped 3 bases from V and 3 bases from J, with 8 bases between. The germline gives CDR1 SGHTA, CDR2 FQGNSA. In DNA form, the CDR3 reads TGTGCCAGCAGCTTCGGGGAATACACTGAAGCTTTCTTT. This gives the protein CASSFGEYTEAFF.

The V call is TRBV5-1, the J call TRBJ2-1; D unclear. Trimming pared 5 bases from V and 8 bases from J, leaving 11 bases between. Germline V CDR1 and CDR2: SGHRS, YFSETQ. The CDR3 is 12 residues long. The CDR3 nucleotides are TGCGCCAGCAGGGAGCTAGGCTATGAGCAGTTCTTC. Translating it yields CASRELGYEQFF.

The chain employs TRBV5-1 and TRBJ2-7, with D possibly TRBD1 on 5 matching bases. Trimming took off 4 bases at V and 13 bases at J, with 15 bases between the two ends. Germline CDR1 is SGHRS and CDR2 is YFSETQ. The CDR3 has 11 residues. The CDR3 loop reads CASSQEWTRYF. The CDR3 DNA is TGCGCCAGCAGCCAAGAGTGGACACGTTACTTC.

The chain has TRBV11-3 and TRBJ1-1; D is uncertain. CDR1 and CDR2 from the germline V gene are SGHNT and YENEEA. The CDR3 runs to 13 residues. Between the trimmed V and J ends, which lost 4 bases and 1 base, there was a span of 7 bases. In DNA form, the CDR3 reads TGTGCCAGCAGCTCGTACAGGAACACTGAAGCTTTCTTT. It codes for CASSSYRNTEAFF. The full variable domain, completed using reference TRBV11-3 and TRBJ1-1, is EAGVVQSPRYKIIEKKQPVAFWCNPISGHNTLYWYLQNLGQGPELLIRYENEEAVDDSQLPKDRFSAERLKGVDSTLKIQPAELGDSAVYLCASSSYRNTEAFFGQGTRLTVV.

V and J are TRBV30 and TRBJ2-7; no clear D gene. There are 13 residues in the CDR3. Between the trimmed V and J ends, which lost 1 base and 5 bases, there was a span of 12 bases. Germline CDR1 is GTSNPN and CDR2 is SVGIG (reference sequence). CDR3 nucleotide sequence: TGTGCCTGGAGTGGCCGAAGAGGAAACGAGCAGTACTTC. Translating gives CAWSGRRGNEQYF.

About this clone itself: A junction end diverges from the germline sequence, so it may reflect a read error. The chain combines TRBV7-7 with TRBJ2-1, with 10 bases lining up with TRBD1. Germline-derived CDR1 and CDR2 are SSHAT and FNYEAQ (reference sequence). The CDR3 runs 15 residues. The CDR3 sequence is CASSPGQGSYNEQFF. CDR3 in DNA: TGTGCTAGCAGTCCGGGACAGGGGTCCTACAATGAGCAGTTCTTC.

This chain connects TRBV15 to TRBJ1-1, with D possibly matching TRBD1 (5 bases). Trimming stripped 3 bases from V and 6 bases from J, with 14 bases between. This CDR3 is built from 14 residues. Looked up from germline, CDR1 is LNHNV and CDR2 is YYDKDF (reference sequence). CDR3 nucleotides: TGTGCCACCAGCAGGGACAACTCACTCCCTGAAGCTTTCTTT. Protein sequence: CATSRDNSLPEAFF.

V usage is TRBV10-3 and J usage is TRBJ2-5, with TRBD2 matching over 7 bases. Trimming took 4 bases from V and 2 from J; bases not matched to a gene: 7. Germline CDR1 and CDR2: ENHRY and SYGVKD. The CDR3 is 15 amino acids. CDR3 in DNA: TGTGCCATCAGTGGATTCGGGACTACTCAAGAGACCCAGTACTTC. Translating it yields CAISGFGTTQETQYF.

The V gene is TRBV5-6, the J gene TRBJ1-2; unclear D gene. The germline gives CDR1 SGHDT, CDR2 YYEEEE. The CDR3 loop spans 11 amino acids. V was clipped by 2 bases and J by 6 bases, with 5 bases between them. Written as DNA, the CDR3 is TGTGCCAGCAGCTTTTCGGATGGCTACACCTTC. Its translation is CASSFSDGYTF.

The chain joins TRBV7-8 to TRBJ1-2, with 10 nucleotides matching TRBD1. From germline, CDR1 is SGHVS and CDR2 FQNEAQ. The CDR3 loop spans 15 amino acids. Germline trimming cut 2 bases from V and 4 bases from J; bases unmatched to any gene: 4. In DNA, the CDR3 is TGTGCCAGCAGCTTATTGGACAGGGGGTTCTATGGCTACACCTTC. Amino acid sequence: CASSLLDRGFYGYTF.

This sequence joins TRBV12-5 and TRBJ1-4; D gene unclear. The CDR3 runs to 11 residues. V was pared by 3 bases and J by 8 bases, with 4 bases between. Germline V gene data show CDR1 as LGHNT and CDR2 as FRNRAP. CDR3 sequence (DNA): TGTGCTAGTGGTTTTGAGGAAAAACTGTTTTTT. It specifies CASGFEEKLFF.

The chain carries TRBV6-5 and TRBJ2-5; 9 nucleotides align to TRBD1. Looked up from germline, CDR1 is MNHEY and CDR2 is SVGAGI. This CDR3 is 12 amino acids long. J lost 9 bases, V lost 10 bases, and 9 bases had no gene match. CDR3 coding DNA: TGTGCCACCGGACAGGGGCCAGCGCCCCAGTACTTC. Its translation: CATGQGPAPQYF.

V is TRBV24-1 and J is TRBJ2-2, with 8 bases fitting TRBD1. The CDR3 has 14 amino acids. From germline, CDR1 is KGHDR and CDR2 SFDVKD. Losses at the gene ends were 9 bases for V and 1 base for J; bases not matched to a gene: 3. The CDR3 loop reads CATAGQGNTGELFF. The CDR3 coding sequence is TGTGCCACCGCCGGACAGGGGAACACCGGGGAGCTGTTTTTT.

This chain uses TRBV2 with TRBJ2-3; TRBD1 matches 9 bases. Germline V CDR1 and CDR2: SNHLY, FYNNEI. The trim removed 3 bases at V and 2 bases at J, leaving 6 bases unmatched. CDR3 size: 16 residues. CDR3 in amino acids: CASSEWGQGHTDTQYF. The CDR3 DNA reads TGTGCCAGCAGTGAGTGGGGACAGGGACACACAGATACGCAGTATTTT.

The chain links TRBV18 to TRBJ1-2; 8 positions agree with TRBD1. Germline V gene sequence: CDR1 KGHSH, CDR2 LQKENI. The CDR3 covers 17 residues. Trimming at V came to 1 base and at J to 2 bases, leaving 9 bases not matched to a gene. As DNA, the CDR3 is TGTGCCAGCTCACCACTACCAGGGGGCGCAGAAAACTATGGCTACACCTTC. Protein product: CASSPLPGGAENYGYTF. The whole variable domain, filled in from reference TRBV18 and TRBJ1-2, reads NAGVMQNPRHLVRRRGQEARLRCSPMKGHSHVYWYRQLPEEGLKFMVYLQKENIIDESGMPKERFSAEFPKEGPSILRIQQVVRGDSAAYFCASSPLPGGAENYGYTFGSGTRLTVV.

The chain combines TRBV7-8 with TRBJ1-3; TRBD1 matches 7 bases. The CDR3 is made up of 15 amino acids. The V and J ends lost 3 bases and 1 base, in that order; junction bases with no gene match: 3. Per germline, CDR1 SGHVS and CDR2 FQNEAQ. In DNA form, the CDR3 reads TGTGCCAGCAGCTTTCCCAGGGGGTCTGGAAACACCATATATTTT. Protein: CASSFPRGSGNTIYF. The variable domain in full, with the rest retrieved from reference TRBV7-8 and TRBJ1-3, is GAGVSQSPRYKVAKRGQDVALRCDPISGHVSLFWYQQALGQGPEFLTYFQNEAQLDKSGLPSDRFFAERPEGSVSTLKIQRTQQEDSAVYLCASSFPRGSGNTIYFGEGSWLTVV.

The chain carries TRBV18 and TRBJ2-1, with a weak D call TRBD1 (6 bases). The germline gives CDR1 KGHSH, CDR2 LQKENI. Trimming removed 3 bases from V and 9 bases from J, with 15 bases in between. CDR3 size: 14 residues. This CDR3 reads CASSPQQGRSEQFF. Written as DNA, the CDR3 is TGTGCCAGCTCACCTCAACAGGGAAGGAGTGAGCAGTTCTTC.